One sample yielded the 17 T cell receptor beta chains listed below, sequenced in a study of graft-versus-host responses after intestinal transplantation (dated by TCRdb to 2020 to 2023). Reading the label with the study, this specimen's time point is: cells obtained before transplantation from donor or recipient. Receptor amplification or capture employed the immunoSEQ multiplex PCR assay. What TCRdb holds here is the immuneACCESS table cut down to in-frame rearrangements. Part of the clones is not present; checked against another copy, under half of the missing clones reflect an unresolved V gene, and the others are unexplained. The sample contains tens of thousands of clones, about 94% of them found a single time. In total, the top ten clones hold 0.15% to 0.2% of the sample. Their target antigens are unknown. The material was unstimulated CD4+ T cells sorted from spleen or lymph node cells, obtained before transplant. The receptors shown here come from a human donor who was the organ donor for an intestinal transplant.

The chain recombines TRBV28 with TRBJ1-1, with D perhaps TRBD1 (6 bases). Germline CDR1 MDHEN, CDR2 SYDVKM. This CDR3 is built from 15 residues. Trimming took off 6 bases at V and 1 base at J, with 15 bases between the two ends. CDR3 amino acids: CASSLHRDGNTEAFF. CDR3 nucleotides: TGTGCCAGCAGCCTACACAGGGATGGGAACACTGAAGCTTTCTTT.

The chain uses TRBV30 and TRBJ2-3; no clear D. The CDR3 has 13 amino acids. CDR1 and CDR2 from the germline V gene are GTSNPN and SVGIG (reference sequence). V dropped 5 bases and J dropped 2 bases, with 11 bases sitting between them. The CDR3 sequence is CAWGLKNTDTQYF. CDR3 DNA: TGTGCCTGGGGGCTAAAAAACACAGATACGCAGTATTTT.

In its sample, this clone was seen a few times. The chain joins TRBV21-1 to TRBJ1-4; no check of the table's D call, TRBD1, against the DNA was made. TRBV21-1 is a pseudogene segment. This CDR3 has 16 residues. Written as DNA, the CDR3 is TGTGCCAGCAGCAAAGGGGACAGCGGAGATGGGGAAAAACTGTTTTTT. Protein product: CASSKGDSGDGEKLFF.

The V call is TRBV14, the J call TRBJ2-1; TRBD1 agrees at 8 bases. Per the germline V gene, CDR1 is SGHDN and CDR2 is FVKESK. This CDR3 comprises 14 residues. V lost 2 bases to trimming and J lost 6 bases; unmatched junction nucleotides: 3. The DNA of the CDR3 is TGTGCCAGCAGCCAACAGGGGGCTCTCAATGAGCAGTTCTTC. Its translation is CASSQQGALNEQFF.

The chain recombines TRBV29-1 with TRBJ2-1; D is tentatively TRBD1 or TRBD2 (5 bases each). Germline CDR1 is SQVTM and CDR2 is ANQGSEA. Trimming removed 7 bases from V and 5 bases from J, with 18 bases in between. This CDR3 has 14 residues. CDR3 nucleotides: TGCAGCGCCATATTAGGGACGTGGGACAATGAGCAGTTCTTC. This translates into CSAILGTWDNEQFF.

J is TRBJ2-1 and V is TRBV7-3; the D gene is possibly TRBD1 (6 bases). Trimming took 2 bases from V and 4 from J, leaving 9 bases between them. Germline CDR1 SGHTA, CDR2 FQGTGA. The CDR3 runs to 14 residues. The chain's CDR3 is CASSLQGLYNEQFF. In DNA form, the CDR3 reads TGTGCCAGCAGCTTACAGGGGTTGTACAATGAGCAGTTCTTC.

Only one count was recorded for this clone. The rearrangement uses TRBV4-2 and TRBJ2-6, with D tentatively TRBD2 (6 bases). V lost 0 bases and J 0 bases, leaving 12 bases between the germline ends. Looked up from germline, CDR1 is LGHNA and CDR2 is YNFKEQ. CDR3 length: 18 residues. CDR3 residues: CASSQDPGGSSGANVLTF. The CDR3 nucleotides read TGTGCCAGCAGCCAAGATCCCGGAGGGTCCTCTGGGGCCAACGTCCTGACTTTC.

The V call is TRBV5-1, the J call TRBJ2-2; D gene uncertain. CDR1 is SGHRS and CDR2 is YFSETQ in the germline V gene. The CDR3 is 16 amino acids. V lost 4 bases and J 0 bases, leaving 13 bases between the germline ends. CDR3 nucleotide sequence: TGCGCCAGCAGCGAGCAGGTTCGTCCGAACACCGGGGAGCTGTTTTTT. It encodes CASSEQVRPNTGELFF.

V gene TRBV7-2 combines with J gene TRBJ2-5, with 10 positions matching TRBD2. The germline CDR1 and CDR2 sequences are SGHTA and FQGNSA. Trimming removed 1 base from V and 4 bases from J; junction bases left unmatched: 15. The CDR3 spans 19 residues. The CDR3 protein is CASSLVRTSGELAGETQYF. CDR3 in DNA: TGTGCCAGCAGCTTAGTCCGAACTAGCGGGGAATTAGCGGGAGAGACCCAGTACTTC.

CDR3 loop: CASSLTVPNTEAFF. The CDR3 DNA reads TGCGCCAGCAGCTTGACAGTACCGAACACTGAAGCTTTCTTT. The chain carries TRBV5-1 and TRBJ1-1, with unresolved D. CDR1 is SGHRS, CDR2 YFSETQ, per germline. CDR3 length equals 14 residues. The V gene lost 1 base and the J gene lost 1 base, with 8 bases spanning the gap.

The V and J genes are TRBV28 and TRBJ1-5; 7 positions agree with TRBD1. V lost 3 bases and J lost 4; bases outside the gene matches: 6. Germline V gives CDR1 MDHEN, CDR2 SYDVKM. The CDR3 sequence is 15 residues long. This CDR3 reads CASSFSAGGNQPQHF. CDR3 DNA sequence: TGTGCCAGCAGTTTTTCCGCAGGGGGGAATCAGCCCCAGCATTTT. Full variable domain (rest looked up from reference TRBV28 and TRBJ1-5): DVKVTQSSRYLVKRTGEKVFLECVQDMDHENMFWYRQDPGLGLRLIYFSYDVKMKEKGDIPEGYSVSREKKERFSLILESASTNQTSMYLCASSFSAGGNQPQHFGDGTRLSIL.

The V and J genes are TRBV9 and TRBJ1-2; D call uncertain. V was cut by 5 bases and J by 2 bases, with 16 bases left in between. Germline loops: CDR1 SGDLS, CDR2 YYNGEE. The CDR3 has 15 amino acids. This chain's CDR3 is CASRDASSGNYGYTF. CDR3 nucleotides: TGTGCCAGCAGGGACGCCAGTTCCGGGAACTATGGCTACACCTTC.

CDR3: CASIGQGSFYNSPLHF. CDR3 bases: TGTGCCAGCATCGGGCAGGGAAGTTTCTATAATTCACCCCTCCACTTT. The chain uses TRBV2 and TRBJ1-6; tentative D call: TRBD1 (5 bases). Trimming took off 7 bases at V and 3 bases at J, with 16 bases between the two ends. The germline V gene encodes CDR1 SNHLY and CDR2 FYNNEI. CDR3 length: 16 residues.

The chain links TRBV4-3 to TRBJ1-1, with a possible D match to TRBD1 (5 bases). The CDR3 has 14 residues. Between the trimmed V and J ends, which lost 3 bases and 6 bases, there was a span of 14 bases. Germline assignment: CDR1 LGHNA and CDR2 YSLEER. The CDR3 loop reads CASSHDLGTAEAFF. CDR3 in DNA: TGCGCCAGCAGCCACGATTTGGGGACGGCTGAAGCTTTCTTT.

The V call is TRBV7-9, the J call TRBJ1-2, with D perhaps TRBD1 (6 bases). This CDR3 is 13 amino acids long. Germline CDR1 is SEHNR and CDR2 is FQNEAQ (reference sequence). The V and J ends lost 4 bases and 12 bases respectively, with 18 bases between them. CDR3 loop: CASSSLTPGAHTF. The DNA of the CDR3 is TGTGCCAGCAGCTCTTTAACACCGGGGGCTCACACCTTC.

The CDR3: CASSSTGVGETQYF. Here the CDR3 DNA reads TGTGCCAGCAGTTCTACAGGGGTGGGAGAGACCCAGTACTTC. The V gene is TRBV28, the J gene TRBJ2-5; 7 bases agree with TRBD1. V shed 4 bases and J 4 bases; nucleotides not matched to a gene: 6. Germline V gives CDR1 MDHEN, CDR2 SYDVKM. CDR3 length equals 14 residues.

This clone showed up just once. The DNA of the CDR3 is TGTGCCAGCAGCGCGGAGGACAGGGGGCGCGGCTACACCTTC. Protein product: CASSAEDRGRGYTF. This chain connects TRBV9 to TRBJ1-2; TRBD1 agrees at 11 bases. Trimming cost V 3 bases and J 8 bases; bases outside gene matches: 6. The CDR3 totals 14 residues. Looked up from germline, CDR1 is SGDLS and CDR2 is YYNGEE.